These T cell receptor beta chains were read from a single sample in a study of cytomegalovirus exposure and HLA in healthy donors. The method was immunoSEQ multiplex PCR; TCRdb's version includes in-frame clones alone and lacks a portion of them. Here the sample table reports 45,000 to 65,000 clones. The sample was PBMCs. The source of these receptors is a man younger than 30 in good health and CMV-seropositive. CDR3s leave out the opening cysteine and the closing phenylalanine or tryptophan.

v_gene	j_gene	CDR3aa
TRBV19	TRBJ1-6	ASSDRGEYNSPLH
TRBV9	TRBJ2-1	ASSVVAGGEQF
TRBV6-1	TRBJ2-7	ASSPIAGEGYEQY
TRBV7-9	TRBJ1-2	ASSAGVGGYT
TRBV28	TRBJ2-1	ASIMSGANEQF
TRBV28	TRBJ1-5	ASSLAGGNQPQH
TRBV6-5	TRBJ2-3	ASTLTSGRTDTQY
TRBV27	TRBJ2-7	ASSFPGRSSYEQY
TRBV30	TRBJ2-7	AWRHGSSYEQY
TRBV30	TRBJ2-7	AWSSMTGRSYEQY
TRBV5-8	TRBJ2-7	ASSSPRGTGRYEQY
TRBV2	TRBJ1-6	ASTGGSSPLH
TRBV11-2	TRBJ1-6	ASSLGGQPNSPLH
TRBV19	TRBJ2-3	ASGDSGAFTDTQY
TRBV7-9	TRBJ1-1	ASSLASYTEAF
TRBV7-9	TRBJ1-1	ASSSRAIEAF
TRBV7-3	TRBJ2-3	ASSLASTDTQY
TRBV30	TRBJ1-2	AWSVHGYGYT
TRBV2	TRBJ2-3	ASSVGASDTDTQY
TRBV15	TRBJ1-4	ATSRDAGDEKLF
TRBV5-1	.	ASSAFPYEQY
TRBV19	TRBJ1-3	ASRDRTGSSGNTIY
TRBV29-1	TRBJ1-4	SVQGHVFEKLF
TRBV30	TRBJ2-1	AWSEEREINEQF
TRBV6-5	TRBJ1-3	ASSPGASGNTIY
TRBV11-2	TRBJ2-5	ASRAGTGYQETQY
TRBV7-2	TRBJ2-7	ASSPTGGAREQY
TRBV5-4	TRBJ1-2	ASSRQDQIYGYT
TRBV5-8	TRBJ1-5	ASSPGTVSYSNQPQH
TRBV13	TRBJ2-2	ASSLLLAGSTGELF
TRBV7-2	TRBJ2-1	ASSLAGGPDEQF
TRBV29-1	TRBJ2-7	SVGLAGGSDEQY
TRBV27	TRBJ1-5	ASTKGGGNQPQH
TRBV4-2	TRBJ2-3	ASSQEREGPDTQY
TRBV9	TRBJ1-1	ASSAESTGAGAF
TRBV30	TRBJ2-5	AWHLTSDRVYETQY
TRBV10-1	TRBJ2-2	ASSVGEAGELF
TRBV5-6	TRBJ2-1	ASSLWGSHNEQF
TRBV6-6	TRBJ2-1	ATGLNSYNEQF
TRBV7-9	TRBJ2-5	ASSQIAGVVETQY
TRBV7-2	TRBJ2-3	ASSLARQYTDTQY
TRBV6-1	TRBJ2-7	ASNYIRYEQY
TRBV5-5	TRBJ2-7	ASSFGQGYYEQY
TRBV29-1	TRBJ1-2	SVSPGTNYGYT
TRBV21-1	TRBJ2-1	ASRTAPQF
TRBV6-6	TRBJ2-7	ASSYSGQPSYEQY
TRBV5-1	TRBJ1-2	ASGREEGYT
TRBV19	TRBJ2-1	ASTPTRSGYHEQF
TRBV28	TRBJ2-3	ASSLWGSSLTDTQY